The 7 T cell receptor beta chains given below trace back to one sample, sequenced in a study of early T cells in non-severe SARS-CoV-2 infection. TCRdb processed the 5' RACE reads anew with MiXCR; each CDR3 protein has one entry. The repertoire holds under 30,000 distinct CDR3 sequences, with approximately 4.7% as singletons. The sequenced material came from whole blood. All receptors come from an adult who was a healthcare worker with PCR-confirmed SARS-CoV-2 infection or an uninfected control (not recorded which).

Many counts were recorded for this clonotype. The CDR3 loop is CASSQGTVKNIQYF. The CDR3, as DNA: TGCGCCAGCAGCCAAGGGACAGTTAAAAACATTCAGTACTTC. The chain uses TRBV5-1 and TRBJ2-4; TRBD1 aligns across 7 bases. Germline CDR1 reads SGHRS; CDR2 reads YFSETQ. This CDR3 contains 14 residues. The trim removed 4 bases at V and 4 bases at J, leaving 5 bases unmatched.

This clonotype came up many times. This sequence joins TRBV5-6 and TRBJ2-5; 9 bases align to TRBD1. Germline CDR1 and CDR2: SGHDT and YYEEEE. V dropped 3 bases and J dropped 5; count of bases not matched to a gene: 11. The CDR3 runs to 16 residues. The CDR3 DNA is TGTGCCAGCAGCTCACCGGGACAGGGAGGATTGGAGACCCAGTACTTC. Its protein product is CASSSPGQGGLETQYF.

This clonotype has a handful of counts. V and J are TRBV11-2 and TRBJ2-3; possible D gene TRBD2, 5 bases. Germline CDR1 is SGHAT and CDR2 is FQNNGV. This CDR3 is built from 13 residues. Trimming took off 5 bases at V and 10 bases at J, with 16 bases between the two ends. CDR3 amino acids: CASSTQSSSPQYF. CDR3 in DNA: TGTGCCAGCAGCACCCAATCTAGCAGTCCGCAGTATTTT.

This clonotype has just a few counts. The CDR3 nucleotides read TGTGCCACCAGCAGAGATGGGTCGAAGTCCGGGGAGCTGTTTTTT. Translating gives CATSRDGSKSGELFF. The rearrangement links TRBV15 to TRBJ2-2; unclear D gene. CDR1 and CDR2 (germline): LNHNV, YYDKDF (reference sequence). This CDR3 is built from 15 residues. V lost 0 bases, J lost 6 bases, and 11 bases lay in between.

The CDR3 coding sequence is TGTGCCAGCAGCCGGAGGAGGGACAATTTATACAATGAGCAGTTCTTC. Amino acid sequence: CASSRRRDNLYNEQFF. The genes are TRBV14 and TRBJ2-1; TRBD1 or TRBD2 may be the D gene (6 bases each). CDR3 size: 16 residues. Germline V CDR1 and CDR2: SGHDN, FVKESK. V lost 4 bases to trimming and J lost 4 bases, with 17 bases between them.

The table lists this clonotype with many counts. This chain links TRBV28 with TRBJ2-2; unclear D gene. The germline V and J ends were trimmed by 1 base and 13 bases, with 7 bases remaining between them. This CDR3 has 11 amino acids. Germline-derived CDR1 and CDR2 are MDHEN and SYDVKM. The CDR3 sequence: CASSLSSGLFF. Written as DNA, the CDR3 is TGTGCCAGCAGTTTATCTTCAGGGCTGTTTTTT.

This clonotype was seen only a few times. This chain joins TRBV30 and TRBJ2-3; 7 bases are a match to TRBD2. V lost 4 bases and J lost 2; bases outside the gene matches: 9. Looked up from germline, CDR1 is GTSNPN and CDR2 is SVGIG (reference sequence). CDR3 size: 15 residues. The CDR3 region is CAWNPGRGVTDTQYF. The CDR3 coding sequence is TGTGCCTGGAATCCGGGACGGGGGGTCACAGATACGCAGTATTTT.